This T cell receptor beta chain comes out of a study of T cell changes during pregnancy in multiple sclerosis. The CDR3 has 19 amino acids. Germline V gene lookup returns CDR1 WSHSY and CDR2 SAAADI. After removal of 4 bases from V and 6 bases from J, the junction contained 18 bases not matched to a gene. TCRdb keeps only in-frame clones here, not all; method: immunoSEQ multiplex PCR. The sample carries tens of thousands of clones, 75% to 90% recorded once. This sequence was found in a female donor with multiple sclerosis, enrolled in a pregnancy study. V is TRBV10-2 and J is TRBJ2-2; 9 bases agree with TRBD2. The sample was CD8+ T cells from peripheral blood mononuclear cells, taken in the second trimester of pregnancy. The CDR3 loop is CASSGGPGLARGKSGELFF. The DNA of the CDR3 is TGCGCCAGCAGTGGTGGGCCCGGACTAGCGAGGGGAAAGTCCGGGGAGCTGTTTTTT.